A single sample is the source of the 26 T cell receptor beta chains below, sequenced in a study of blood T cell repertoires in COVID-19. Clones were sequenced by immunoSEQ multiplex PCR, and TCRdb holds only the in-frame ones, with some missing. In the table there are around 270,000 clones, around 89% of which are singletons. The sample consisted of peripheral blood. The source is a man aged 35-49 years with acute or convalescent COVID-19.

The count of this clone is one. The chain is built from TRBV5-1 and TRBJ2-1, with a weak D call TRBD2 (6 bases). Per germline, CDR1 SGHRS and CDR2 YFSETQ. V was cut by 0 bases and J by 2 bases, with 12 bases left in between. This CDR3 is 16 amino acids long. CDR3 sequence: CASSLAEGLTYNEQFF. The CDR3 nucleotides are TGCGCCAGCAGCTTGGCGGAGGGTTTGACCTACAATGAGCAGTTCTTC.

The V gene is TRBV19, the J gene TRBJ1-1; no firm D call. This CDR3 region has 13 residues. CDR1 LNHDA and CDR2 SQIVND come from the germline V gene (reference sequence). V was trimmed by 4 bases and J by 1 base, leaving 7 bases between them. Here the CDR3 DNA reads TGTGCCAGTAGTACCGAGGGGAACACTGAAGCTTTCTTT. The encoded protein is CASSTEGNTEAFF.

CDR3 bases: TGTGCCTGGAGTGTGACAAGCTATGGCTACACCTTC. Translation: CAWSVTSYGYTF. V usage is TRBV30 and J usage is TRBJ1-2; D remains unclear. Germline V gene sequence: CDR1 GTSNPN, CDR2 SVGIG (reference sequence). The germline V and J ends were trimmed by 0 bases and 4 bases, with 6 bases remaining between them. The CDR3 spans 12 residues.

This chain connects TRBV5-1 to TRBJ1-5; 7 bases map to TRBD1. The length of the CDR3 is 14 residues. Germline values: CDR1 SGHRS, CDR2 YFSETQ. V lost 2 bases and J lost 7; bases outside the gene matches: 6. CDR3 loop: CASSLQGREQPQHF. CDR3 DNA sequence: TGCGCCAGCAGCTTACAGGGGCGGGAACAGCCCCAGCATTTT.

V gene TRBV7-2 combines with J gene TRBJ1-6; TRBD1 is a possible D gene (6 bases). From germline, CDR1 is SGHTA and CDR2 FQGNSA. The CDR3 is 15 residues long. V gave up 1 base and J gave up 7 bases, with 11 bases separating them. Written as DNA, the CDR3 is TGTGCCAGCAGCTTAGTGGGCCAGGGGAATTCACCCCTCCACTTT. Its translation is CASSLVGQGNSPLHF. The full variable domain, rest sourced from reference TRBV7-2 and TRBJ1-6, is GAGVSQSPSNKVTEKGKDVELRCDPISGHTALYWYRQSLGQGLEFLIYFQGNSAPDKSGLPSDRFSAERTGGSVSTLTIQRTQQEDSAVYLCASSLVGQGNSPLHFGNGTRLTVT.

CDR3 region: CASSTPRGADGNTIYF. Here the CDR3 DNA reads TGTGCCAGCAGCACCCCCCGGGGGGCGGACGGAAACACCATATATTTT. The V call is TRBV9, the J call TRBJ1-3; D is possibly TRBD1 (6 bases). The CDR3 sequence is 16 residues long. With 4 bases removed from V and 4 bases from J, the gap between germline ends came to 18 bases. Germline CDR1 reads SGDLS; CDR2 reads YYNGEE.

The count of this clone is one. J is TRBJ1-2 and V is TRBV3-1 (or the pseudogene TRBV3-2); 8 bases agree with TRBD1. J was trimmed by 3 bases and V by 5 bases; bases with no gene match: 5. This CDR3 contains 14 residues. Germline V gene lookup returns CDR1 LGHDT and CDR2 YNNKEL (reference sequence). The CDR3 DNA follows: TGTGCCAGCAGCACACCGGGACAGGACTATGGCTACACCTTC. Protein product: CASSTPGQDYGYTF.

This rearrangement joins TRBV27 to TRBJ2-3; perhaps TRBD2 as D (6 bases). Trimming took 5 bases from V and 4 from J, leaving 13 bases between them. Per the germline V gene, CDR1 is MNHEY and CDR2 is SMNVEV (reference sequence). The CDR3 runs to 14 residues. This CDR3 is CASSPELAADTQYF. The CDR3, as DNA: TGTGCCAGCAGTCCCGAACTAGCAGCAGATACGCAGTATTTT.

The genes are TRBV5-1 and TRBJ1-1, with a possible D match to TRBD1 (6 bases). This CDR3 contains 15 residues. CDR1 and CDR2 (germline): SGHRS, YFSETQ. Trimming took 2 bases from V and 4 from J, leaving 15 bases between them. The chain's CDR3 is CASSFPGSRGTEAFF. The CDR3, as DNA: TGCGCCAGCAGCTTCCCGGGGTCCAGGGGCACTGAAGCTTTCTTT.

This chain joins TRBV19 and TRBJ1-4; TRBD1 aligns across 9 bases. CDR3 length: 15 amino acids. Germline CDR1 and CDR2: LNHDA and SQIVND (reference sequence). Losses at the gene ends were 7 bases for V and 8 bases for J; bases not matched to a gene: 11. This CDR3 is CASTSPGQGGEKLFF. The CDR3, as DNA: TGTGCCAGTACCTCCCCGGGACAGGGCGGAGAAAAACTGTTTTTT.

This clone showed up just once. The chain has TRBV2 and TRBJ2-1, with 14 positions matching TRBD2. The CDR3 spans 17 residues. Per germline, CDR1 SNHLY and CDR2 FYNNEI. V lost 9 bases to trimming and J lost 0 bases; unmatched junction nucleotides: 7. CDR3 in DNA: TGTGCCAGAATGGGACTAGCGGGGGATAGCTCCTACAATGAGCAGTTCTTC. Translation: CARMGLAGDSSYNEQFF.

The chain has TRBV9 and TRBJ2-3, with 12 bases matching TRBD2. Germline values: CDR1 SGDLS, CDR2 YYNGEE. The V segment lost 3 bases and the J segment 6 bases; nucleotides outside the gene matches: 5. This CDR3 has 15 residues. CDR3 residues: CASSALAGGGDTQYF. DNA for the CDR3: TGTGCCAGCAGCGCACTAGCGGGGGGTGGGGATACGCAGTATTTT.

This chain links TRBV29-1 with TRBJ1-2, with D tentatively TRBD1 (6 bases). The CDR3 loop spans 12 amino acids. Germline V CDR1 and CDR2: SQVTM, ANQGSEA. Trimming pared 7 bases from V and 6 bases from J, leaving 15 bases between. CDR3 region: CSAGTDRNGYTF. The CDR3 DNA reads TGCAGCGCCGGGACCGACAGGAATGGCTACACCTTC. The full variable domain, completed using reference TRBV29-1 and TRBJ1-2, is SAVISQKPSRDICQRGTSLTIQCQVDSQVTMMFWYRQQPGQSLTLIATANQGSEATYESGFVIDKFPISRPNLTFSTLTVSNMSPEDSSIYLCSAGTDRNGYTFGSGTRLTVV.

The gene calls are TRBV12-3 or TRBV12-4 and TRBJ1-2; no clear D. This CDR3 comprises 12 residues. V gave up 1 base and J gave up 8 bases, with 8 bases separating them. The CDR3 loop reads CASSLGGSGYTF. CDR3 nucleotides: TGTGCCAGCAGTTTAGGAGGGAGCGGCTACACCTTC.

The rearrangement links TRBV18 to TRBJ1-1; possible D gene TRBD1, 5 bases. Deletions cut 5 bases from V and 2 bases from J, with 9 bases between. Germline CDR1 KGHSH, CDR2 LQKENI. This CDR3 region has 13 residues. The CDR3 sequence is CASSTDSNTEAFF. CDR3 in DNA: TGTGCCAGCTCAACAGACAGTAACACTGAAGCTTTCTTT.

The chain combines TRBV19 with TRBJ2-7; 7 positions agree with TRBD2. With 11 bases clipped from V and 6 bases from J, the junction kept 16 bases outside the gene matches. Germline CDR1 and CDR2: LNHDA and SQIVND (reference sequence). The CDR3 extends over 14 amino acids. CDR3 protein: CASSSGTISGEQYF. Written as DNA, the CDR3 is TGTGCCTCCTCTTCCGGGACTATAAGCGGCGAGCAGTACTTC.

V gene TRBV27 combines with J gene TRBJ1-6, with 10 bases aligning to TRBD1. This CDR3 spans 15 amino acids. The V and J ends lost 5 bases and 7 bases, in that order; junction bases with no gene match: 5. Germline V lookup: CDR1 MNHEY, CDR2 SMNVEV (reference sequence). CDR3 DNA: TGTGCCAGCAGTCGGGACAGGGGACCAAATTCACCCCTCCACTTT. Amino acids: CASSRDRGPNSPLHF.

The sample holds a few counts of this clone. The chain is built from TRBV11-2 and TRBJ1-4; D not resolved. V was shortened by 1 base and J by 0 bases, with 3 bases between the two germline ends. CDR3 size: 14 residues. Germline V gene lookup returns CDR1 SGHAT and CDR2 FQNNGV. CDR3 sequence reads: CASSLAATNEKLFF. In DNA form, the CDR3 reads TGTGCCAGCAGCTTAGCTGCAACTAATGAAAAACTGTTTTTT.

Points on this clone: The germline gene is not matched at one end of the junction; a read error may be the cause. The V and J genes are TRBV5-6 and TRBJ2-7; 8 positions agree with TRBD1. CDR3 size: 14 residues. Looked up from germline, CDR1 is SGHDT and CDR2 is YYEEEE. The CDR3 nucleotides read TGTGCCAGCAGCTCCGTGAGACAGGGGACCTTAGGGAGCTTC. Translation: CASSSVRQGTLGSF.

This clone has just a few counts. This chain joins TRBV19 and TRBJ1-2; D is ambiguous. Trimming removed 3 bases from V and 5 bases from J, with 16 bases in between. Germline CDR1 is LNHDA and CDR2 is SQIVND (reference sequence). The length of the CDR3 is 15 residues. In DNA, the CDR3 is TGTGCCAGTAGTATGAGGGTCGAGTTAGGGTATGGCTACACCTTC. Translated, it gives CASSMRVELGYGYTF.

This clone occurred once. The chain employs TRBV27 and TRBJ2-5; D uncertain. Trimming cost V 4 bases and J 1 base, with 10 bases left between them. Germline CDR1 reads MNHEY; CDR2 reads SMNVEV (reference sequence). The CDR3 is 14 residues long. The CDR3 nucleotides are TGTGCCAGCAGTTCCCCGTACAGCCAAGAGACCCAGTACTTC. It encodes CASSSPYSQETQYF.

V gene TRBV9 combines with J gene TRBJ2-3; 8 nucleotides match TRBD2. The V gene end was trimmed by 4 bases and the J gene end by 5 bases; junction bases not matched to a gene: 18. Germline V gene data show CDR1 as SGDLS and CDR2 as YYNGEE. The CDR3 runs to 18 residues. The CDR3 sequence: CASSRGRSGGRRGDTQYF. CDR3 nucleotides: TGTGCCAGCAGCCGGGGGAGGAGCGGGGGAAGAAGAGGAGATACGCAGTATTTT.

The gene calls are TRBV10-3 and TRBJ2-7; 8 bases map to TRBD1. This CDR3 is 17 amino acids long. The germline CDR1 and CDR2 sequences are ENHRY and SYGVKD. The V and J ends lost 3 bases and 4 bases, in that order; junction bases with no gene match: 14. CDR3 region: CAISDTGTGRPSYEQYF. The CDR3 DNA reads TGTGCCATCAGTGATACCGGGACAGGACGTCCTTCGTACGAGCAGTACTTC.

The chain couples TRBV6-2 or TRBV6-3 to TRBJ2-7, with 8 bases identical to TRBD2. V lost 5 bases, J lost 2 bases, and 2 bases stayed unmatched. Germline CDR1 reads MNHEY; CDR2 reads SVGEGT. The CDR3 is 13 amino acids. CDR3 region: CASSLAGTYEQYF. The CDR3, as DNA: TGTGCCAGCAGTCTAGCGGGTACCTACGAGCAGTACTTC.

The chain joins TRBV4-2 to TRBJ1-6; D not resolved. The V end lost 0 bases, the J end lost 10 bases, and 13 bases lay between the germline ends. The CDR3 has 15 residues. The germline gives CDR1 LGHNA, CDR2 YNFKEQ. CDR3 loop: CASSQDRITSSPLHF. CDR3 nucleotide sequence: TGTGCCAGCAGCCAAGATAGAATCACCTCCTCACCCCTCCACTTT.

The chain recombines TRBV7-3 with TRBJ2-2; the match to TRBD2 covers 10 bases. CDR1 is SGHTA, CDR2 FQGTGA, per germline. The CDR3 covers 17 residues. Trimming took 5 bases from V and 6 from J; bases not matched to a gene: 12. In DNA form, the CDR3 reads TGTGCCAGCAGCCAAACAACTAGCGGGATACACCCCGGGGAGCTGTTTTTT. As protein: CASSQTTSGIHPGELFF.